The entry below gives a single T cell receptor beta chain sequence along with its context. What it binds is unknown. The germline V gene has CDR1 MNHEY and CDR2 SMNVEV (reference sequence). V lost 5 bases to trimming and J lost 8 bases; unmatched junction nucleotides: 7. This CDR3 has 13 residues. This sample was included in a study of cytomegalovirus exposure and HLA in healthy donors. Whole-study context: Sequencing of 150 million to 200 million T cells in an earlier analysis found 100 million or so unique TCR beta sequences.

The study ran its PCR with 60 Vbeta and 13 Jbeta primers. Sequencing used immunoSEQ multiplex PCR; TCRdb keeps in-frame clones, though not all of them. The sample has about 120,000 clones. Study conclusions and caveats: There were some public TCRs occurring in many donors, but most TCR sequences were rare. Associated with HLA alleles at 0.05 false discovery rate in a later analysis were around 17,000 TCR beta sequences.

Sequencing used PBMCs. The chain joins TRBV27 to TRBJ1-2, with 8 bases identical to TRBD1. The origin of this receptor is a man between 40 and 49 years old in good health and CMV-seropositive. CDR3 sequence reads: CASSLLGQEGYTF. Here the CDR3 DNA reads TGTGCCAGCAGTCTACTGGGACAGGAAGGCTACACCTTC.